This TCR beta chain was retrieved from a study of T cells in Graves' hyperthyroidism and ophthalmopathy. There were TCR beta CDR3 regions amplified from RNA transcripts. When the TCR CDR3 underwent first-round RT-PCR, the HTBI primer set was used. In TCRdb, the multiplex PCR reads were re-called with MiXCR into one record per CDR3 protein. In the table there are approximately 690,000 distinct CDR3 sequences, 20% to 25% of which are singletons. This clonotype is medium-sized within its sample. Trimming removed 4 bases from V and 3 bases from J; junction bases left unmatched: 6. CDR3 length equals 15 residues. Germline lookup yields CDR1 MNHNS and CDR2 SASEGT.

Sample: blood. This chain uses TRBV6-1 with TRBJ1-2; TRBD1 matches 9 bases. The TCR originated in a man aged 30-40 years with Graves' ophthalmopathy. The CDR3 region has the DNA TGTGCCAGCAGTGCTGGGACAGGGAGCCACTATGGCTACACCTTC. Translated: CASSAGTGSHYGYTF.